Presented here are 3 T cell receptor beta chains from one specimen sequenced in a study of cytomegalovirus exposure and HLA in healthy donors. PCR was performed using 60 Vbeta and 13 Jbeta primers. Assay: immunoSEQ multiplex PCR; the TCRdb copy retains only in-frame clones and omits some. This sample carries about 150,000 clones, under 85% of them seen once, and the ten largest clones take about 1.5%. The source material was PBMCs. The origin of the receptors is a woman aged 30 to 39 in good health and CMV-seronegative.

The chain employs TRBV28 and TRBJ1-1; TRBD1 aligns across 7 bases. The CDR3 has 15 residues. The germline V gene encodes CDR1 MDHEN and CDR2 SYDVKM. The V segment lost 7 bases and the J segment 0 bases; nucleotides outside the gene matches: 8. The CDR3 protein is CASIPRDRLNTEAFF. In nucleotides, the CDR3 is TGTGCCAGCATTCCCCGGGACAGACTGAACACTGAAGCTTTCTTT. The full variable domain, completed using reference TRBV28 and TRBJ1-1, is DVKVTQSSRYLVKRTGEKVFLECVQDMDHENMFWYRQDPGLGLRLIYFSYDVKMKEKGDIPEGYSVSREKKERFSLILESASTNQTSMYLCASIPRDRLNTEAFFGQGTRLTVV.

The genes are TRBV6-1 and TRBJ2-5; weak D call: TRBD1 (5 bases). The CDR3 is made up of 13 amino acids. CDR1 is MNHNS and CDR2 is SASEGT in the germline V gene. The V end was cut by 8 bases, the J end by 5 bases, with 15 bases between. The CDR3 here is CASVQGLWETQYF. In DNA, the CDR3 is TGTGCCAGCGTGCAGGGCCTCTGGGAGACCCAGTACTTC.

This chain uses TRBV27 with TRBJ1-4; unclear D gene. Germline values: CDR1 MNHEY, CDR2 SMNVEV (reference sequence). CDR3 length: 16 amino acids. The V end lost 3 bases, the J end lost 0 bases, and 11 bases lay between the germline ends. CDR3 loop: CASSLRVPATNEKLFF. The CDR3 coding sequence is TGTGCCAGCAGTTTGAGGGTTCCCGCAACTAATGAAAAACTGTTTTTT.